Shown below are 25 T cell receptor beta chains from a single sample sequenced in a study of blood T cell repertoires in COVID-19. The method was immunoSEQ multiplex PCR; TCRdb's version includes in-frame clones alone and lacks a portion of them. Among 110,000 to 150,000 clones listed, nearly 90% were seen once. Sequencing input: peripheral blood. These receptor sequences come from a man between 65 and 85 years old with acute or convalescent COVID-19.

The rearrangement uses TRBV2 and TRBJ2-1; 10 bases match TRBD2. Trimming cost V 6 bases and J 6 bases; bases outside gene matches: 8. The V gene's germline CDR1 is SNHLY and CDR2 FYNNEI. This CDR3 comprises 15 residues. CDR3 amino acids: CASSQTSGRLNEQFF. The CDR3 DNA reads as TGTGCCAGCAGCCAGACTAGCGGGCGTCTCAATGAGCAGTTCTTC.

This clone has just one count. The CDR3 nucleotides read TGTGCCAGCAGTGAAGCGGGGTCCTGGGACAGGGGGGTCTATGGCTACACCTTC. Its protein product is CASSEAGSWDRGVYGYTF. V is TRBV6-1 and J is TRBJ1-2; TRBD1 aligns across 11 bases. The germline CDR1 and CDR2 sequences are MNHNS and SASEGT. The CDR3 contains 18 residues. The J segment lost 4 bases and the V segment lost 0 bases, leaving 10 bases of the junction unmatched.

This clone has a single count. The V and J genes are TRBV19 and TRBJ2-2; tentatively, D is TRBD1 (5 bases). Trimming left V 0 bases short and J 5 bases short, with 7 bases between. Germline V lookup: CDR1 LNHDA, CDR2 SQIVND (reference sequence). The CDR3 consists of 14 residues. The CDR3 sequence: CASSIDRATGELFF. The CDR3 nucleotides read TGTGCCAGTAGTATAGACAGGGCTACCGGGGAGCTGTTTTTT.

This CDR3 is CASSQGLAGNEQFF. DNA of the CDR3: TGTGCCAGCAGCCAGGGACTAGCGGGCAATGAGCAGTTCTTC. The genes are TRBV3-1 (or the pseudogene TRBV3-2) and TRBJ2-1; TRBD2 matches 12 bases. The CDR3 contains 14 residues. The V and J ends lost 3 bases and 6 bases, in that order; junction bases with no gene match: 0. Germline CDR1 LGHDT, CDR2 YNNKEL (reference sequence).

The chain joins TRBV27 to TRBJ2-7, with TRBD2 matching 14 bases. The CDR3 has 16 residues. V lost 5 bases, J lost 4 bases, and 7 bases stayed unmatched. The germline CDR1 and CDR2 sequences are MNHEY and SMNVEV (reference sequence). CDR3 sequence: CASSGGLAGGTYEQYF. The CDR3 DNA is TGTGCCAGCAGTGGAGGACTAGCGGGGGGTACGTACGAGCAGTACTTC.

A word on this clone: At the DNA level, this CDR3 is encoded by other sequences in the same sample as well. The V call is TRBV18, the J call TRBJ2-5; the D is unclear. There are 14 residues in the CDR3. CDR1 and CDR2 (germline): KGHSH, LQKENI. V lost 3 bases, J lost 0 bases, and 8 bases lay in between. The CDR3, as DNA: TGTGCCAGCTCACCTCGAGACAACCAAGAGACCCAGTACTTC. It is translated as CASSPRDNQETQYF.

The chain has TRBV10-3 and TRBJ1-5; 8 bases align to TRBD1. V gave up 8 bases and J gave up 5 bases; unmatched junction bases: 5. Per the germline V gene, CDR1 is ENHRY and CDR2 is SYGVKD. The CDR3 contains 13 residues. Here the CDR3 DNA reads TGTGCCATCTCAGGGGGCGCCGATCAGCCCCAGCATTTT. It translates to CAISGGADQPQHF.

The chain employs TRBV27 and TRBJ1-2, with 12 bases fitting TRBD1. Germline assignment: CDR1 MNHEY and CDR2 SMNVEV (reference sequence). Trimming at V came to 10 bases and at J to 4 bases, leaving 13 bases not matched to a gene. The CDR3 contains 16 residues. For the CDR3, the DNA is TGTGCCACCGCCGGGGGGACAGGGGGCGCTGGCTATGGCTACACCTTC. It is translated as CATAGGTGGAGYGYTF.

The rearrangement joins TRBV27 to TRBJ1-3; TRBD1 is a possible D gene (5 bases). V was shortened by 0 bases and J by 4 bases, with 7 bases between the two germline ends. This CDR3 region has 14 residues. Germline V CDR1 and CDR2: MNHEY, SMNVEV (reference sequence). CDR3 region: CASSLSGLGNTIYF. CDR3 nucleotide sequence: TGTGCCAGCAGTTTATCGGGACTGGGAAACACCATATATTTT.

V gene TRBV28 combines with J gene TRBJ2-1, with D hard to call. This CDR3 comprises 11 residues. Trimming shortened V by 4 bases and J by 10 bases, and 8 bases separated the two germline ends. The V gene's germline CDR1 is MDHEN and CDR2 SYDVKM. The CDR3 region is CASSSSREQFF. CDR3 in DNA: TGTGCCAGCAGTTCCTCCAGGGAGCAGTTCTTC.

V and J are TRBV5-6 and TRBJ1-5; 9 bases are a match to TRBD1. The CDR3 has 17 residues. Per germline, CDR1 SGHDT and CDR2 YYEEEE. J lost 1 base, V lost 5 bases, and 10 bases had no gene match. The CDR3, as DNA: TGTGCCAGCAGTCGCCTAACAGGGGGCGGGAGCAATCAGCCCCAGCATTTT. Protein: CASSRLTGGGSNQPQHF.

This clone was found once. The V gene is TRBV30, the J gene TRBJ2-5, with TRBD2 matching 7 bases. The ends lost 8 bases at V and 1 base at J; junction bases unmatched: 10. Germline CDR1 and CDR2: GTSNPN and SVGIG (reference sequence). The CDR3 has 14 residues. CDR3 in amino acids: CAGGGSSLQETQYF. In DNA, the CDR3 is TGTGCCGGGGGGGGGAGCTCCCTCCAAGAGACCCAGTACTTC.

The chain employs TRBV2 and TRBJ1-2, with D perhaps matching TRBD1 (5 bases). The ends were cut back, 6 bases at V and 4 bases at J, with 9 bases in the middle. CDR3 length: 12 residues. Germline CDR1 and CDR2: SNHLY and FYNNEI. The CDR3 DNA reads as TGTGCCAGCAGGCCCGACAGCTATGGCTACACCTTC. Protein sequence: CASRPDSYGYTF.

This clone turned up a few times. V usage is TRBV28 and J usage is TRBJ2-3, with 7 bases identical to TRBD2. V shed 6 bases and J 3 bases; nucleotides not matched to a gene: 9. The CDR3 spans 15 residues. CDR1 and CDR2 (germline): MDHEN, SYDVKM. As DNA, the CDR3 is TGTGCCAGCAGGTTCTCAAGCGGGGTGACAGATACGCAGTATTTT. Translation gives CASRFSSGVTDTQYF.

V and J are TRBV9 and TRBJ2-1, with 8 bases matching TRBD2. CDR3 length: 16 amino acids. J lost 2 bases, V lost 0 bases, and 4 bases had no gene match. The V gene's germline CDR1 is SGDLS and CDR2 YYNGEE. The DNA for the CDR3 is TGTGCCAGCAGCGTAGTCAGTAGCGGGACCTACAATGAGCAGTTCTTC. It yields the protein CASSVVSSGTYNEQFF.

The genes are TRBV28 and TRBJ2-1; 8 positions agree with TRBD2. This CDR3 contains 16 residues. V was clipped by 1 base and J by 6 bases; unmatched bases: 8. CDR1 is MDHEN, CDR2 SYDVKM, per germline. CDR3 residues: CASSLLSGSDGNEQFF. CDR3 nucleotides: TGTGCCAGCAGTTTATTAAGCGGGAGTGACGGCAATGAGCAGTTCTTC.

The CDR3 reads CASRGGLNTEAFF. CDR3 DNA sequence: TGTGCCAGCAGGGGGGGGTTAAACACTGAAGCTTTCTTT. The J gene is TRBJ1-1, the V gene TRBV6-5, with a tentative D call TRBD1 (5 bases). Germline V gives CDR1 MNHEY, CDR2 SVGAGI. The length of the CDR3 is 13 residues. V dropped 6 bases and J dropped 2 bases, with 10 bases sitting between them.

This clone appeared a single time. The CDR3 DNA follows: TGTGCCAGCAGCCTAGCTTGGGGCTACACCTTC. This codes for CASSLAWGYTF. J is TRBJ1-2 and V is TRBV28; D is unclear. There are 11 residues in the CDR3. The germline V and J ends were trimmed by 6 bases and 8 bases, with 10 bases remaining between them. Looked up from germline, CDR1 is MDHEN and CDR2 is SYDVKM.

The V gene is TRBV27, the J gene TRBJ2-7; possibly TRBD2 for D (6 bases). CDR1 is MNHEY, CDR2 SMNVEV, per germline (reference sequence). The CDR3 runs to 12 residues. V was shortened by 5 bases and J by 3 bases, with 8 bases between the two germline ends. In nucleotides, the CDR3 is TGTGCCAGCAGTGGGGGAGGCTACGAGCAGTACTTC. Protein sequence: CASSGGGYEQYF.

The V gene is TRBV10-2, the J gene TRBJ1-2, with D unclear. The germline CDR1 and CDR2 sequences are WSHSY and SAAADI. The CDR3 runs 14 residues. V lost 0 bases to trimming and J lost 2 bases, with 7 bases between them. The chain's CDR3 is CASSESRGNYGYTF. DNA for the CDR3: TGCGCCAGCAGTGAGTCGAGAGGGAACTATGGCTACACCTTC.

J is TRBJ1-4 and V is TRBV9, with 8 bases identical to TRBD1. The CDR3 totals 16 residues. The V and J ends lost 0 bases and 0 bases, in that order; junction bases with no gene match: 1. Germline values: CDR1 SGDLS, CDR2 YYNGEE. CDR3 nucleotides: TGTGCCAGCAGCGTAGGGACAGGGCCAACTAATGAAAAACTGTTTTTT. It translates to CASSVGTGPTNEKLFF.

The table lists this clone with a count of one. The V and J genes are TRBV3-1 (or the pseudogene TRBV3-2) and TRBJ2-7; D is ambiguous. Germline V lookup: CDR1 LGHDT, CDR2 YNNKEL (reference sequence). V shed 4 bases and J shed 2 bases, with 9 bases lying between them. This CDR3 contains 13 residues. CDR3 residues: CASSPTATYEQYF. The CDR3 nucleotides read TGTGCCAGCAGCCCCACAGCTACCTACGAGCAGTACTTC.

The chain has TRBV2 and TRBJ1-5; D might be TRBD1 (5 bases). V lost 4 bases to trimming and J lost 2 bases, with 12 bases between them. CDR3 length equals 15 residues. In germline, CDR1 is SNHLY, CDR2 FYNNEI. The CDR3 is CASSVGRGGNQPQHF. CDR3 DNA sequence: TGTGCCAGCAGTGTGGGTAGGGGCGGCAATCAGCCCCAGCATTTT.

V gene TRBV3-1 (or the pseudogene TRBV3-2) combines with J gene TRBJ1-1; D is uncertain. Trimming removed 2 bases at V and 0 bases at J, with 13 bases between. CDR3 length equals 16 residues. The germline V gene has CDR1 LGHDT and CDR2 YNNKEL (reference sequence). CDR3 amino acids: CASSQRLGTMNTEAFF. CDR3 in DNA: TGTGCCAGCAGCCAACGCCTAGGTACAATGAACACTGAAGCTTTCTTT.

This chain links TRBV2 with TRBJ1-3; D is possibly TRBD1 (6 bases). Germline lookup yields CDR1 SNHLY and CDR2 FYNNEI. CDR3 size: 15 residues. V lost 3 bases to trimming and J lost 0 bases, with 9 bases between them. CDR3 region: CASSESGVSGNTIYF. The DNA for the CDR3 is TGTGCCAGCAGTGAGTCAGGGGTCTCTGGAAACACCATATATTTT.